The clone carrying this TCR beta chain showed up many times. From RNA transcripts, TCR beta CDR3 regions were amplified. A first-round RT-PCR of the TCR CDR3 used the HTBI primer set. TCRdb re-analysed the multiplex PCR reads in MiXCR, keeping a single row per CDR3 protein. The sample lists roughly 260,000 distinct CDR3 sequences; roughly 15% were seen once. The data stem from a study of T cells in Graves' hyperthyroidism and ophthalmopathy. Study as a whole: Upon initial diagnosis and before any treatment, peripheral blood was collected.

Per the germline V gene, CDR1 is MNHEY and CDR2 is SMNVEV (reference sequence). CDR3 length: 13 amino acids. Losses at the gene ends were 4 bases for V and 8 bases for J; bases not matched to a gene: 4. This chain uses TRBV27 with TRBJ2-1; 8 bases line up with TRBD2. The source of this sequence is a woman in her forties with Graves' hyperthyroidism that later progressed to Graves' ophthalmopathy. The sample was blood. In nucleotides, the CDR3 is TGTGCCAGCAGTTCCGGGACTAGTTATGAGCAGTTCTTC. This codes for CASSSGTSYEQFF.